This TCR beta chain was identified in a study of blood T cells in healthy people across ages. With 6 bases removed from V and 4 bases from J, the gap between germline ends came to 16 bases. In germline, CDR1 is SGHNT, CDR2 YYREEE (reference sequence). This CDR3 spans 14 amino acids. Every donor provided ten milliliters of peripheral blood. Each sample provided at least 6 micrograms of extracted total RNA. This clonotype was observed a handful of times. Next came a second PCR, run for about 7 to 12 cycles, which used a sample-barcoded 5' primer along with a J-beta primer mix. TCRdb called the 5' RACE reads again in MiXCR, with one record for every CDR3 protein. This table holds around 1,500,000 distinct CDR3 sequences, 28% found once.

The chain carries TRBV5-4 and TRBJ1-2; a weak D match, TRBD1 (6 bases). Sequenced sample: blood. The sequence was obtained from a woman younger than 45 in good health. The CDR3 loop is CASTSTGTAYGYTF. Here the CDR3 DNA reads TGTGCCAGCACCTCGACAGGAACCGCCTATGGCTACACCTTC.